This paragraph covers one TCR beta chain sequence. The target antigen is unknown. Sequencing used immunoSEQ multiplex PCR; TCRdb keeps in-frame clones, though not all of them. This sample has 50,000 to 65,000 clones, with around 95% found just once. This sample is part of a study of cytomegalovirus exposure and HLA in healthy donors. Notes on the study in general: Many donors shared some public TCRs, even though most TCR sequences were rare.

This receptor was obtained from a woman aged 18-29 years in good health and CMV-seropositive. Sequencing was carried out using PBMCs.

This chain's CDR3 is CASGLGVGELFF. Here the CDR3 DNA reads TGTGCCAGCGGCCTAGGGGTGGGGGAGCTGTTTTTT. The genes are TRBV5-4 and TRBJ2-2; weak D call: TRBD1 (5 bases). The V end was cut by 7 bases, the J end by 8 bases, with 12 bases between. The germline gives CDR1 SGHNT, CDR2 YYREEE (reference sequence). The CDR3 totals 12 residues.